This record concerns one TCR beta chain sequence. Its antigen is currently unknown. CD8 cells classed as naive were CD45RO-negative and positively selected for CCR7, excluding terminally differentiated effector memory CD45RA+ cells. These data belong to a study of shared clonotypes between healthy human individuals. Across the whole study: Donor ages ranged 18 to 49 years: two women, a few men. Points from the study as a whole: Between a handful of donors, naive CD4 clonotypes were shared at a level of about 5%.

It was across several immunoSEQ plates that each subset's genomic DNA was evenly split. Data came from immunoSEQ multiplex PCR; TCRdb stores just in-frame clones and leaves some out. The data show 550,000 to 750,000 clones, about 95% seen once. This clonotype originated in a woman younger than 45 in good health. The sample consisted of naive CD8+ T cells sorted from blood.

The CDR3 is CASSTSGRGVEQFF. Written as DNA, the CDR3 is TGCGCCAGCAGTACTAGCGGGAGGGGGGTTGAGCAGTTCTTC. The chain combines TRBV10-1 with TRBJ2-1; 13 bases match TRBD2. With 5 bases clipped from V and 9 bases from J, the junction kept 4 bases outside the gene matches. This CDR3 spans 14 amino acids. Germline CDR1 WNHNN, CDR2 SYGVQD (reference sequence).